This T cell receptor beta chain was identified in a study of CXCR3-negative and CXCR3-positive naive CD8 T cells. Germline V gene data show CDR1 as SGDLS and CDR2 as YYNGEE. The CDR3 sequence is 15 residues long. Study outcomes and limitations: Memory, not naive, CXCR3-negative and CXCR3-positive cells differed in TRBV-TRBJ usage. CXCR3 expression dropped partially after cryopreservation, and most assays relied on fresh PBMCs. Both naive subsets had comparably high diversity; memory CD8+ cells much lower. For CXCR3-positive naive cells, TRB CDR3s were more hydrophobic than those of CXCR3-negative naive cells.

On this clonotype: Its specificity is unknown.

5' RACE with UMI labels generated the TRB cDNA libraries. TCRdb re-called the 5' RACE reads, yielding one record per CDR3 amino acid sequence without DNA. The table lists about 89,000 distinct CDR3 sequences. Sequenced sample: naive CXCR3+ CD8+ T cells from blood. Subset reported: CD45RO-CCR7+CD27+CD95- naive CD8+ T cells expressing CXCR3 (TNR3+). The source is a human donor in good health. Some clones in this sample may be carry-over from other donors' samples. The chain recombines TRBV9 with TRBJ1-1; the TRBD1 assignment by TCRdb is unverifiable without DNA. The CDR3 loop is CASSGDRGVGTEAFF.